This T cell receptor (beta chain) was captured in a study of HIV-infected patients and healthy controls. V was trimmed by 8 bases and J by 0 bases, leaving 17 bases between them. CDR1 and CDR2 (germline): MDHEN, SYDVKM. There are 15 residues in the CDR3. Whole blood was used without fractionation, so all unsorted peripheral T cells were included. Enrollment excluded donors with tumors, hepatitis B or C, or recent vaccination. General study findings and limits: Compared with healthy controls, HIV-infected patients showed less CDR3 sharing between individuals.

Reverse transcription used around 500 ng RNA and constant-region primers for alpha and beta. Each of the alpha and beta chains got its own library through chain-specific third strand synthesis with indices. TCRdb re-called the 5' RACE reads through MiXCR, storing one row per CDR3 protein. The data hold several thousand distinct CDR3 sequences, with about a tenth observed a single time. This clonotype was seen many times. Its antigen is undetermined. The clonotype originates from an adult with HIV infection. V is TRBV28 and J is TRBJ2-7; D is undetermined. Material: blood, obtained before antiretroviral therapy. The CDR3, as DNA: TGTGCCAGCGTTTCCGTGGGTACCCGCTCCTACGAGCAGTACTTC. This codes for CASVSVGTRSYEQYF.